These 14 T cell receptor beta chains came from one sample sequenced in a study of blood T cell repertoires in COVID-19. Data came from immunoSEQ multiplex PCR; TCRdb stores just in-frame clones and leaves some out. The sample contains 85,000 to 95,000 clones, about 89% of which appear only once. Sequencing was performed on peripheral blood. The receptors here all came from a human donor with acute or convalescent COVID-19. The donor label of this sample is uncertain.

The chain uses TRBV11-1 and TRBJ1-2; the D gene is possibly TRBD1 (6 bases). The CDR3 is 13 residues long. V was shortened by 3 bases and J by 6 bases, with 11 bases between the two germline ends. Germline V gene lookup returns CDR1 SGHAT and CDR2 FQDESV (reference sequence). This CDR3 is CASSLFQGNGYTF. CDR3 in DNA: TGTGCCAGCAGCTTGTTTCAGGGGAATGGCTACACCTTC.

The chain joins TRBV6-5 to TRBJ2-1; TRBD2 agrees at 10 bases. With 9 bases clipped from V and 4 bases from J, the junction kept 3 bases outside the gene matches. The CDR3 loop spans 13 amino acids. Germline values: CDR1 MNHEY, CDR2 SVGAGI. In DNA, the CDR3 is TGTGCCAGTCTAGCGGGGGTTTACAATGAGCAGTTCTTC. Translation: CASLAGVYNEQFF.

The CDR3 reads CASSLGQGKTGYTF. CDR3 nucleotides: TGCGCCAGCAGCCTGGGACAGGGAAAGACTGGCTACACCTTC. The chain recombines TRBV5-1 with TRBJ1-2, with 9 bases fitting TRBD1. Looked up from germline, CDR1 is SGHRS and CDR2 is YFSETQ. This CDR3 has 14 amino acids. With 4 bases clipped from V and 7 bases from J, the junction kept 8 bases outside the gene matches.

The chain recombines TRBV7-3 with TRBJ2-1, with a possible D match to TRBD2 (5 bases). There are 15 residues in the CDR3. Deletions cut 1 base from V and 7 bases from J, with 14 bases between. Germline CDR1 reads SGHTA; CDR2 reads FQGTGA. The CDR3 coding sequence is TGTGCCAGCAGCTTAATGGCAGGCAGGAGGAATGAGCAGTTCTTC. Translating gives CASSLMAGRRNEQFF.

The chain combines TRBV28 with TRBJ1-6, with D perhaps TRBD1 (6 bases). CDR1 and CDR2 from the germline V gene are MDHEN and SYDVKM. The CDR3 has 14 amino acids. The V end lost 3 bases, the J end lost 9 bases, and 12 bases lay between the germline ends. DNA for the CDR3: TGTGCCAGCAGTTTCCCGGACAGTGGTTCACCCCTCCACTTT. Translating gives CASSFPDSGSPLHF.

V and J are TRBV7-6 and TRBJ2-1, with D uncertain. The CDR3 is made up of 16 amino acids. Germline CDR1 SGHVS, CDR2 FNYEAQ. The V gene lost 1 base and the J gene lost 4 bases, with 14 bases spanning the gap. The DNA of the CDR3 is TGTGCCAGCAGCTTAGAACATGCGCCAGGTTACAATGAGCAGTTCTTC. Protein product: CASSLEHAPGYNEQFF.

This clone was observed a single time. This chain joins TRBV10-3 and TRBJ1-1; TRBD1 matches 9 bases. Trimming took 7 bases from V and 1 from J; bases not matched to a gene: 7. CDR1 and CDR2 (germline): ENHRY, SYGVKD. CDR3 length equals 15 residues. The CDR3 region is CAIKPMGQGNTEAFF. The CDR3 coding sequence is TGTGCCATCAAACCAATGGGACAGGGGAACACTGAAGCTTTCTTT.

The gene calls are TRBV29-1 and TRBJ2-1, with a tentative D call TRBD1 (6 bases). Germline V lookup: CDR1 SQVTM, CDR2 ANQGSEA. Trimming left V 4 bases short and J 0 bases short, with 13 bases between. CDR3 length equals 15 residues. The CDR3 nucleotides read TGCAGCGTTGGAAAGGGGGTAGTCTCCTACAATGAGCAGTTCTTC. This gives the protein CSVGKGVVSYNEQFF.

This rearrangement joins TRBV28 to TRBJ2-1; 7 nucleotides line up with TRBD2. The germline gives CDR1 MDHEN, CDR2 SYDVKM. The junction had 9 bases not matched to a gene; V was cut back by 7 bases and J by 6 bases. This CDR3 contains 14 residues. DNA for the CDR3: TGTGCCAGCACTTTCACGAGGGAGGGCAATGAGCAGTTCTTC. It is translated as CASTFTREGNEQFF.

This clone ranks as medium-sized. The rearrangement links TRBV3-1 (or the pseudogene TRBV3-2) to TRBJ1-6; D might be TRBD1 (5 bases). Germline CDR1 LGHDT, CDR2 YNNKEL (reference sequence). With 5 bases removed from V and 6 bases from J, the gap between germline ends came to 17 bases. This CDR3 is 16 amino acids long. This CDR3 is CASSENDLGVNSPLHF. CDR3 bases: TGTGCCAGCAGCGAGAACGATTTAGGGGTTAATTCACCCCTCCACTTT.

The rearrangement links TRBV2 to TRBJ1-4; D is ambiguous. V lost 2 bases to trimming and J lost 4 bases, with 8 bases between them. The length of the CDR3 is 14 residues. Germline CDR1 SNHLY, CDR2 FYNNEI. The CDR3 reads CASSEQTFNEKLFF. For the CDR3, the DNA is TGTGCCAGCAGTGAACAGACTTTTAATGAAAAACTGTTTTTT.

The chain couples TRBV19 to TRBJ2-2; 11 positions agree with TRBD1. Trimming at V came to 6 bases and at J to 7 bases, leaving 7 bases not matched to a gene. Germline CDR1 reads LNHDA; CDR2 reads SQIVND (reference sequence). CDR3 length: 15 residues. CDR3 amino acids: CASRVGQGANGELFF. CDR3 DNA sequence: TGTGCCAGTAGGGTTGGACAGGGGGCTAACGGGGAGCTGTTTTTT.

This clone has more than one count but fewer than ten. V gene TRBV4-2 combines with J gene TRBJ1-1, with D maybe TRBD1 (5 bases). Germline V gene data show CDR1 as LGHNA and CDR2 as YNFKEQ. This CDR3 is 14 amino acids long. Trimming removed 1 base at V and 4 bases at J, with 10 bases between. The CDR3 sequence: CASSQGGEVTEAFF. For the CDR3, the DNA is TGTGCCAGCAGCCAAGGAGGGGAGGTCACTGAAGCTTTCTTT.

The chain recombines TRBV11-1 with TRBJ1-1, with 9 positions matching TRBD1. The CDR3 spans 14 residues. The germline CDR1 and CDR2 sequences are SGHAT and FQDESV (reference sequence). J was trimmed by 12 bases and V by 1 base; bases with no gene match: 9. The CDR3 spells CASSLGETGGRTFF. The CDR3 bases are TGTGCCAGCAGCTTAGGGGAAACAGGGGGCAGGACTTTCTTT.